The 31 T cell receptor beta chains reported below all come from one sample, sequenced in a study of blood T cells in healthy people across ages. Using a J-beta primer mix together with a sample-barcoded 5' primer, a second PCR was run for about 7 to 12 cycles. A single record per CDR3 protein comes from TCRdb applying MiXCR to the 5' RACE reads. Counted here are over 1,500,000 distinct CDR3 sequences, about 39% occurring once; the ten biggest clones make up about 21%. Sequencing used blood. Receptors originate from a human donor in good health.

The gene calls are TRBV15 and TRBJ1-6, with 10 bases matching TRBD1. After removal of 6 bases from V and 8 bases from J, the junction contained 7 bases not matched to a gene. CDR1 and CDR2 from the germline V gene are LNHNV and YYDKDF (reference sequence). The CDR3 length is 15 residues. DNA of the CDR3: TGTGCCACCAGGCTAGACAGGGGGCAGGATTCACCCCTCCACTTT. The encoded protein is CATRLDRGQDSPLHF. Combining the CDR3 with reference TRBV15 and TRBJ1-6 gives the whole variable domain DAMVIQNPRYQVTQFGKPVTLSCSQTLNHNVMYWYQQKSSQAPKLLFHYYDKDFNNEADTPDNFQSRRPNTSFCFLDIRSPGLGDTAMYLCATRLDRGQDSPLHFGNGTRLTVT.

The chain has TRBV6-5 and TRBJ2-3; TRBD1 is a possible D gene (5 bases). The CDR3 length is 13 residues. The ends were cut back, 7 bases at V and 7 bases at J, with 15 bases in the middle. Looked up from germline, CDR1 is MNHEY and CDR2 is SVGAGI. CDR3 DNA sequence: TGTGCCAGCATATCCCAGGACACTCATACGCAGTATTTT. Translation gives CASISQDTHTQYF.

The rearrangement uses TRBV5-1 and TRBJ2-5, with D hard to call. V shed 0 bases and J shed 5 bases, with 11 bases lying between them. The germline V gene encodes CDR1 SGHRS and CDR2 YFSETQ. The CDR3 length is 14 residues. CDR3 coding DNA: TGCGCCAGCAGCTTGGTCTTGGAAGGGGAGACCCAGTACTTC. Its protein product is CASSLVLEGETQYF.

The table lists this clonotype with a few counts. V gene TRBV20-1 combines with J gene TRBJ2-5, with TRBD1 matching over 9 bases. Germline V CDR1 and CDR2: DFQATT, SNEGSKA (reference sequence). The trim removed 0 bases at V and 5 bases at J, leaving 13 bases unmatched. This CDR3 is 17 amino acids long. CDR3 in amino acids: CSARDQLVQGAEETQYF. DNA of the CDR3: TGCAGTGCTAGAGATCAATTGGTACAGGGGGCTGAGGAGACCCAGTACTTC.

The chain joins TRBV4-3 to TRBJ2-4, with no clear D. Germline lookup yields CDR1 LGHNA and CDR2 YSLEER. Trimming took 0 bases from V and 3 from J, leaving 6 bases between them. This CDR3 has 14 residues. The CDR3 DNA reads TGCGCCAGCAGCCAAGAGGCGGACAAAAACATTCAGTACTTC. This codes for CASSQEADKNIQYF.

The chain couples TRBV11-2 to TRBJ2-1; D possibly matches TRBD1 or TRBD2 (6 bases each). Trimming pared 3 bases from V and 7 bases from J, leaving 19 bases between. Looked up from germline, CDR1 is SGHAT and CDR2 is FQNNGV. This CDR3 is built from 16 residues. CDR3 bases: TGTGCCAGCAGCTTTCCCCGATCTACAGGGAGGAATGAGCAGTTCTTC. Translation: CASSFPRSTGRNEQFF.

A few counts support this clonotype. This rearrangement joins TRBV11-2 to TRBJ1-1; D is ambiguous. The V gene lost 3 bases and the J gene lost 8 bases, with 7 bases spanning the gap. Germline assignment: CDR1 SGHAT and CDR2 FQNNGV. This CDR3 is 11 amino acids long. CDR3 coding DNA: TGTGCCAGCAGCTTTTTGATGGAAGCTTTCTTT. Amino acid sequence: CASSFLMEAFF. Together with reference TRBV11-2 and TRBJ1-1, the CDR3 gives the full variable domain: EAGVAQSPRYKIIEKRQSVAFWCNPISGHATLYWYQQILGQGPKLLIQFQNNGVVDDSQLPKDRFSAERLKGVDSTLKIQPAKLEDSAVYLCASSFLMEAFFGQGTRLTVV.

This clonotype was detected a few times. V gene TRBV7-2 combines with J gene TRBJ2-3; 10 bases line up with TRBD1. V lost 3 bases to trimming and J lost 3 bases; unmatched junction nucleotides: 15. The CDR3 contains 19 residues. Germline V gene lookup returns CDR1 SGHTA and CDR2 FQGNSA. CDR3 amino acids: CASSLPRRTGGELTDTQYF. The CDR3 coding sequence is TGTGCCAGCAGCTTGCCCCGAAGGACAGGGGGTGAATTGACAGATACGCAGTATTTT. Supplemented by reference TRBV7-2 and TRBJ2-3, the full variable domain reads GAGVSQSPSNKVTEKGKDVELRCDPISGHTALYWYRQSLGQGLEFLIYFQGNSAPDKSGLPSDRFSAERTGGSVSTLTIQRTQQEDSAVYLCASSLPRRTGGELTDTQYFGPGTRLTVL.

The chain carries TRBV5-1 and TRBJ2-3, with 10 bases aligning to TRBD2. The CDR3 spans 17 residues. Losses at the gene ends were 4 bases for V and 6 bases for J; bases not matched to a gene: 14. The germline gives CDR1 SGHRS, CDR2 YFSETQ. CDR3 region: CASSPGGLAGVPDTQYF. The CDR3 DNA reads as TGCGCCAGCAGCCCTGGGGGCCTAGCGGGGGTACCGGATACGCAGTATTTT.

This chain uses TRBV5-1 with TRBJ2-7, with 7 bases that match TRBD1. Germline V gives CDR1 SGHRS, CDR2 YFSETQ. The CDR3 has 19 amino acids. The trim removed 2 bases at V and 4 bases at J, leaving 21 bases unmatched. CDR3: CASSFTFSAPGQLTYEQYF. Here the CDR3 DNA reads TGCGCCAGCAGCTTCACCTTTTCCGCCCCGGGACAGCTTACTTACGAGCAGTACTTC.

This clonotype was observed once. The V gene is TRBV4-2, the J gene TRBJ1-5; no clear D gene. The length of the CDR3 is 16 residues. CDR1 is LGHNA and CDR2 is YNFKEQ in the germline V gene. Deletions cut 0 bases from V and 0 bases from J, with 9 bases between. The CDR3 loop reads CASSQEGGNSNQPQHF. CDR3 coding DNA: TGTGCCAGCAGCCAAGAAGGTGGAAATAGCAATCAGCCCCAGCATTTT.

CDR3 nucleotides: TGCAGTGCTAGAGATTTCCTCAAGCCTACAGATACGCAGTATTTT. Translating gives CSARDFLKPTDTQYF. The chain employs TRBV20-1 and TRBJ2-3; no definite D call. The V gene lost 0 bases and the J gene lost 3 bases, with 13 bases spanning the gap. The CDR3 consists of 15 residues. Germline-derived CDR1 and CDR2 are DFQATT and SNEGSKA (reference sequence).

The J gene is TRBJ1-6, the V gene TRBV7-2, with no clear D. V lost 1 base to trimming and J lost 10 bases, with 5 bases between them. The CDR3 runs to 12 residues. Germline V gene data show CDR1 as SGHTA and CDR2 as FQGNSA. The DNA for the CDR3 is TGTGCCAGCAGCTTAGGTTCCTCACCCCTCCACTTT. It is translated as CASSLGSSPLHF. The variable domain in full, completed from reference TRBV7-2 and TRBJ1-6, reads GAGVSQSPSNKVTEKGKDVELRCDPISGHTALYWYRQSLGQGLEFLIYFQGNSAPDKSGLPSDRFSAERTGGSVSTLTIQRTQQEDSAVYLCASSLGSSPLHFGNGTRLTVT.

The chain has TRBV4-3 and TRBJ1-1, with D uncertain. CDR1 LGHNA and CDR2 YSLEER come from the germline V gene. V was pared by 1 base and J by 3 bases, with 6 bases between. CDR3 size: 13 residues. The CDR3 reads CASSQGEDTEAFF. The CDR3 DNA sequence: TGCGCCAGCAGCCAAGGGGAAGACACTGAAGCTTTCTTT.

V and J are TRBV12-3 or TRBV12-4 and TRBJ1-2; D might be TRBD1 (6 bases). V lost 1 base and J 13 bases, leaving 16 bases between the germline ends. This CDR3 comprises 13 residues. In DNA, the CDR3 is TGTGCCAGCAGTTTAGGACAGGAATCCCTGTCCACCTTC. Translating it yields CASSLGQESLSTF.

This clonotype turned up a few times. The chain carries TRBV12-5 and TRBJ1-2; D call uncertain. Germline CDR1 LGHNT, CDR2 FRNRAP. The CDR3 runs to 15 residues. The V and J ends lost 4 bases and 6 bases respectively, with 18 bases between them. The CDR3 region is CASGSYPMVTDGYTF. The CDR3 region has the DNA TGTGCTAGTGGTTCCTATCCAATGGTGACGGATGGCTACACCTTC.

The V gene is TRBV19, the J gene TRBJ2-1, with D possibly TRBD2 on 6 matching bases. This CDR3 has 18 amino acids. Trimming stripped 2 bases from V and 10 bases from J, with 27 bases between. Per germline, CDR1 LNHDA and CDR2 SQIVND (reference sequence). The CDR3, as DNA: TGTGCCAGTAGTATATATGGCTCCCGGGGGAGCCGGTCCTACGAGCAGTTCTTC. Translated, it gives CASSIYGSRGSRSYEQFF.

There are a few counts of this clonotype. V and J are TRBV20-1 and TRBJ2-3, with TRBD2 matching 9 bases. J lost 3 bases, V lost 1 base, and 11 bases had no gene match. Germline CDR1 and CDR2: DFQATT and SNEGSKA (reference sequence). The CDR3 is made up of 17 amino acids. The CDR3 DNA sequence: TGCAGTGCTAGAGGGGAAGTAGCGGGGGTGTTTACAGATACGCAGTATTTT. Translated, it gives CSARGEVAGVFTDTQYF.

There are a few counts of this clonotype. This sequence joins TRBV6-1 and TRBJ2-5; unclear D gene. V shed 6 bases and J shed 2 bases, with 16 bases lying between them. The CDR3 spans 15 residues. CDR1 and CDR2 (germline): MNHNS, SASEGT. CDR3 bases: TGTGCCAGCAGCCCTGGGGAAACCCTACAAGAGACCCAGTACTTC. Amino acid sequence: CASSPGETLQETQYF.

J is TRBJ1-1 and V is TRBV12-3 or TRBV12-4, with 8 bases fitting TRBD1. The trim removed 7 bases at V and 5 bases at J, leaving 9 bases unmatched. The CDR3 spans 14 residues. The DNA for the CDR3 is TGTGCCAGCACCCAACAGGGGGGGAGGACTGAAGCTTTCTTT. Its protein product is CASTQQGGRTEAFF.

This chain links TRBV7-2 with TRBJ1-2; D uncertain. The CDR3 has 15 residues. V was clipped by 1 base and J by 5 bases, with 14 bases between them. Germline V gene sequence: CDR1 SGHTA, CDR2 FQGNSA. The chain's CDR3 is CASSLDKGWPYGYTF. The CDR3, as DNA: TGTGCCAGCAGCTTAGATAAGGGCTGGCCTTATGGCTACACCTTC.

The V gene is TRBV15, the J gene TRBJ1-2; 8 nucleotides align to TRBD1. The trim removed 4 bases at V and 5 bases at J, leaving 6 bases unmatched. Germline lookup yields CDR1 LNHNV and CDR2 YYDKDF (reference sequence). The CDR3 length is 14 residues. The CDR3 region is CATSIRTGTYGYTF. The CDR3 DNA follows: TGTGCCACCAGCATAAGGACAGGGACGTATGGCTACACCTTC.

The genes are TRBV12-3 or TRBV12-4 and TRBJ2-5; 9 bases are shared with TRBD1. The CDR3 covers 17 residues. V lost 3 bases to trimming and J lost 5 bases; unmatched junction nucleotides: 13. The CDR3 sequence is CASSLMATGGSSETQYF. The CDR3 nucleotides read TGTGCCAGCAGTTTGATGGCGACAGGGGGAAGCTCCGAGACCCAGTACTTC.

This clonotype has more than one count but fewer than ten. The V gene is TRBV20-1, the J gene TRBJ2-4; TRBD2 matches 10 bases. The CDR3 has 14 amino acids. In germline, CDR1 is DFQATT, CDR2 SNEGSKA (reference sequence). V shed 4 bases, J shed 8 bases, and the junction held 8 bases outside the gene matches. CDR3 region: CSAMFSSGGDIQYF. CDR3 DNA: TGCAGTGCTATGTTCAGCAGCGGGGGGGACATTCAGTACTTC.

The V gene is TRBV12-3 or TRBV12-4, the J gene TRBJ2-3, with 10 bases lining up with TRBD2. The CDR3 is 14 residues long. V lost 6 bases to trimming and J lost 6 bases; unmatched junction nucleotides: 6. This chain's CDR3 is CASSVAGGPDTQYF. CDR3 bases: TGTGCCAGCAGCGTAGCGGGGGGACCGGATACGCAGTATTTT.

The rearrangement uses TRBV30 and TRBJ1-2; D ambiguous. The germline V and J ends were trimmed by 4 bases and 2 bases, with 8 bases remaining between them. The CDR3 is 12 amino acids. In germline, CDR1 is GTSNPN, CDR2 SVGIG (reference sequence). The CDR3 DNA reads TGTGCCTGGACCAGTTCCAACTATGGCTACACCTTC. This translates into CAWTSSNYGYTF. Combining the CDR3 with reference TRBV30 and TRBJ1-2 gives the whole variable domain SQTIHQWPATLVQPVGSPLSLECTVEGTSNPNLYWYRQAAGRGLQLLFYSVGIGQISSEVPQNLSASRPQDRQFILSSKKLLLSDSGFYLCAWTSSNYGYTFGSGTRLTVV.

This clonotype was recorded once. J is TRBJ1-2 and V is TRBV6-1; TRBD1 is a possible D gene (6 bases). The CDR3 covers 13 residues. Germline V CDR1 and CDR2: MNHNS, SASEGT. Trimming shortened V by 5 bases and J by 4 bases, and 11 bases separated the two germline ends. Here the CDR3 reads CASSPQQGYGYTF. The DNA for the CDR3 is TGTGCCAGCAGTCCCCAACAGGGCTATGGCTACACCTTC.

The J gene is TRBJ1-4, the V gene TRBV29-1; possible D gene TRBD1, 5 bases. V lost 6 bases to trimming and J lost 5 bases, with 19 bases between them. The CDR3 is 15 residues long. Germline V CDR1 and CDR2: SQVTM, ANQGSEA. The chain's CDR3 is CSVQLGGAPNEKLFF. DNA for the CDR3: TGCAGCGTCCAACTGGGCGGGGCTCCCAATGAAAAACTGTTTTTT.

This clonotype was observed a few times. The V call is TRBV27, the J call TRBJ1-5; the match to TRBD1 covers 7 bases. The V and J ends lost 5 bases and 4 bases, in that order; junction bases with no gene match: 5. The CDR3 runs 14 residues. From germline, CDR1 is MNHEY and CDR2 SMNVEV (reference sequence). DNA for the CDR3: TGTGCCAGCAGTATTCGACAGGGAAATCAGCCCCAGCATTTT. It is translated as CASSIRQGNQPQHF.

J is TRBJ2-7 and V is TRBV7-2; D may be TRBD1 (6 bases). The CDR3 extends over 17 amino acids. CDR1 and CDR2 from the germline V gene are SGHTA and FQGNSA. Trimming removed 2 bases at V and 2 bases at J, with 19 bases between. CDR3 loop: CASSLRQASSGPYEQYF. In DNA form, the CDR3 reads TGTGCCAGCAGCTTAAGACAGGCTAGTTCCGGCCCCTACGAGCAGTACTTC.

At least ten counts were recorded for this clonotype. The chain is built from TRBV29-1 and TRBJ2-1, with D uncertain. Germline CDR1 reads SQVTM; CDR2 reads ANQGSEA. The V gene lost 0 bases and the J gene lost 7 bases, with 13 bases spanning the gap. CDR3 length equals 14 residues. DNA of the CDR3: TGCAGCGTTGAAGATGGATGGGGAATGAATGAGCAGTTCTTC. This sequence encodes CSVEDGWGMNEQFF.